This passage covers 3 T cell receptor beta chains from one sample sequenced in a study of response to subunit inactivated influenza vaccine. TCRdb reanalysed the RT-PCR reads using MiXCR and keeps one entry per CDR3 protein. The table lists under 550,000 distinct CDR3 sequences, under 8.5% of them singletons. The sample in question was PBMCs from blood, obtained roughly 24 months after vaccination. Receptors originate from a man aged 45-69 years who received an inactivated influenza vaccine.

CDR3 sequence reads: CASNSGTGWYNEQFF. The CDR3 coding sequence is TGTGCCAGCAACTCCGGGACAGGGTGGTACAATGAGCAGTTCTTC. The chain joins TRBV7-9 to TRBJ2-1; 9 positions agree with TRBD1. The CDR3 is made up of 15 amino acids. Per germline, CDR1 SEHNR and CDR2 FQNEAQ (reference sequence). The junction had 8 bases not matched to a gene; V was cut back by 7 bases and J by 4 bases.

The chain links TRBV6-1 to TRBJ1-1; D gene ambiguous. The CDR3 has 13 residues. Germline CDR1 MNHNS, CDR2 SASEGT. V lost 6 bases and J 3 bases, leaving 11 bases between the germline ends. DNA for the CDR3: TGTGCCAGCAGGGAGGGTGGCGACACTGAAGCTTTCTTT. It is translated as CASREGGDTEAFF.

The rearrangement links TRBV28 to TRBJ2-7, with 8 positions matching TRBD1. Trimming removed 4 bases from V and 2 bases from J; junction bases left unmatched: 10. This CDR3 has 16 amino acids. CDR1 and CDR2 (germline): MDHEN, SYDVKM. CDR3 nucleotide sequence: TGTGCCAGCAGTTCACAGGGGGAACCTGTTCCCTACGAGCAGTACTTC. Its translation: CASSSQGEPVPYEQYF.